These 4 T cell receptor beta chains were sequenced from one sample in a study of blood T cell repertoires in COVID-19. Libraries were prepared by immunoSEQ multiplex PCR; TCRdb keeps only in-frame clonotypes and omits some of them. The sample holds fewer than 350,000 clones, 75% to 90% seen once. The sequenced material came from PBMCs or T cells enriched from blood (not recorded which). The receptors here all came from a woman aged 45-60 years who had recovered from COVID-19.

The CDR3 bases are TGCAGCGTTGAAAGAGGACGGGAAGGCTATGGCTACACCTTC. It specifies CSVERGREGYGYTF. The chain recombines TRBV29-1 with TRBJ1-2; no clear D. CDR1 SQVTM and CDR2 ANQGSEA come from the germline V gene. Between the trimmed V and J ends, which lost 2 bases and 4 bases, there was a span of 14 bases. This CDR3 has 14 amino acids.

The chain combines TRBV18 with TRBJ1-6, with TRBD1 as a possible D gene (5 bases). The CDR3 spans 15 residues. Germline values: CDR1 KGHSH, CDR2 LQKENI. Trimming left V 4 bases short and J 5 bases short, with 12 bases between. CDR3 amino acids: CASSLRQNNNSPLHF. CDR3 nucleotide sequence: TGTGCCAGCTCACTAAGACAGAATAATAATTCACCCCTCCACTTT.

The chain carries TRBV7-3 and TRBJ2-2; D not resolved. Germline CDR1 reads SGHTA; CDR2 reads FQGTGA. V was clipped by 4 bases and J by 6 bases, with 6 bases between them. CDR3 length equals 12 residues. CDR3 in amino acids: CASSSQSGELFF. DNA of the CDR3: TGTGCCAGCAGCTCCCAGTCCGGGGAGCTGTTTTTT.

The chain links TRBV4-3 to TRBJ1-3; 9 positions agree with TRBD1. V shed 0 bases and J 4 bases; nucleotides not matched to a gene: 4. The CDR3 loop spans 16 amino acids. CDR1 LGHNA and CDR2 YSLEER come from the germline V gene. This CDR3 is CASSQEGTGYGNTIYF. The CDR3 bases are TGCGCCAGCAGCCAAGAAGGGACAGGGTACGGAAACACCATATATTTT.